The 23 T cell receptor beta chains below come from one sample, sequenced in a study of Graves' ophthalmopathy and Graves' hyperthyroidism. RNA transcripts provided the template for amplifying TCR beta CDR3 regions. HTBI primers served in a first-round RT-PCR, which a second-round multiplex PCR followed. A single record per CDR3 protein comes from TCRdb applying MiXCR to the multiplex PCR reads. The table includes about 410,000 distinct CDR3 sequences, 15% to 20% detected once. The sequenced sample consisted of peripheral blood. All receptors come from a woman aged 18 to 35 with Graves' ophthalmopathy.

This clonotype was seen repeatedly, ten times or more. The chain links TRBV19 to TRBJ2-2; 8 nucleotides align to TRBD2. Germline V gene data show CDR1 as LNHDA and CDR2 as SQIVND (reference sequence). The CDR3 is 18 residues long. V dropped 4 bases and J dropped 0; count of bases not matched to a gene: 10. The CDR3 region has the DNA TGTGCCAGTAGTACAGAAGGCCTAGCGGGTTCGAACACCGGGGAGCTGTTTTTT. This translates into CASSTEGLAGSNTGELFF.

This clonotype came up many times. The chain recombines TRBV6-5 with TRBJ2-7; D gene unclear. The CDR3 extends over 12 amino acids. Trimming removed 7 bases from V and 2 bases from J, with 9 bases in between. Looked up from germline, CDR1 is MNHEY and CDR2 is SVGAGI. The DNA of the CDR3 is TGTGCCAGCACCGCACCAACCTACGAGCAGTACTTC. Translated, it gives CASTAPTYEQYF.

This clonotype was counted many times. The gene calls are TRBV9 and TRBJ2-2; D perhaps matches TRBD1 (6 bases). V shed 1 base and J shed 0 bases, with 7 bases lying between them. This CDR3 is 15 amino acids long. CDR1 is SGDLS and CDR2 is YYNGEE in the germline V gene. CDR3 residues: CASSVQGTNTGELFF. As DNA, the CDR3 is TGTGCCAGCAGCGTACAGGGGACGAACACCGGGGAGCTGTTTTTT.

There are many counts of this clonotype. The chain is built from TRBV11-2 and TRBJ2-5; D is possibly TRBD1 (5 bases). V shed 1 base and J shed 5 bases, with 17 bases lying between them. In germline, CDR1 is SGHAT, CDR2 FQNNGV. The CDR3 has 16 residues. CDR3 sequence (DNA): TGTGCCAGCAGCTTAGGGTCGGGCAGGGTGACGGAGACCCAGTACTTC. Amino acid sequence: CASSLGSGRVTETQYF.

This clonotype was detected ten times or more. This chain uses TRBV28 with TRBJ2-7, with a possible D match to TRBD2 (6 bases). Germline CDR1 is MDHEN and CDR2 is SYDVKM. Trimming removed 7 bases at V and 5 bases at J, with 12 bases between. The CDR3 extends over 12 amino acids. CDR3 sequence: CASTGLANEQYF. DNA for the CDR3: TGTGCCAGCACCGGGCTAGCGAACGAGCAGTACTTC.

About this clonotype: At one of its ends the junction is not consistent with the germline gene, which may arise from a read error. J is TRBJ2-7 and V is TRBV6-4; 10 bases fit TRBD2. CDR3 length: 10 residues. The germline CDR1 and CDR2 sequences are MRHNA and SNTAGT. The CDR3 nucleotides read TGTGCCAGCAGTAAAGGGACTAGCGTGTTC. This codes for CASSKGTSVF.

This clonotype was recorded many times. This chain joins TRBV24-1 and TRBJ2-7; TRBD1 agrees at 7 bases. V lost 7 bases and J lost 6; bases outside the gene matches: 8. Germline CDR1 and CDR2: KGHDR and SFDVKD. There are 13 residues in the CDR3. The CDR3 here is CATSLTGFREQYF. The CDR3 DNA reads TGTGCCACCAGCCTGACAGGGTTTCGCGAGCAGTACTTC.

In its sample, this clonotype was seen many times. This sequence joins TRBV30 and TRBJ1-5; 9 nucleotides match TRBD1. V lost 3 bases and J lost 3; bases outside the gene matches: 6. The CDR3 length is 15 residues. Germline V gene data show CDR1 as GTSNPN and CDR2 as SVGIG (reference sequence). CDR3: CAWSGGTGNNQPQHF. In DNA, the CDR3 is TGTGCCTGGAGCGGGGGGACAGGGAACAATCAGCCCCAGCATTTT. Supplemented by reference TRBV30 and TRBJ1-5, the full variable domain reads SQTIHQWPATLVQPVGSPLSLECTVEGTSNPNLYWYRQAAGRGLQLLFYSVGIGQISSEVPQNLSASRPQDRQFILSSKKLLLSDSGFYLCAWSGGTGNNQPQHFGDGTRLSIL.

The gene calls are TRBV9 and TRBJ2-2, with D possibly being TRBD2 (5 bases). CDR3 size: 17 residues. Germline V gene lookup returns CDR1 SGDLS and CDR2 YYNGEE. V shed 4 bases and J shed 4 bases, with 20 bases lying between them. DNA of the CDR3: TGTGCCAGCAGCCCCTTAGGTCGTCTAGGAGGCACCGGGGAGCTGTTTTTT. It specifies CASSPLGRLGGTGELFF.

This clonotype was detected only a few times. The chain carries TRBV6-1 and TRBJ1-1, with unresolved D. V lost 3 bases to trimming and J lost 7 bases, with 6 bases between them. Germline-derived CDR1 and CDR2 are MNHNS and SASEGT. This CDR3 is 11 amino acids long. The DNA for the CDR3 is TGTGCCAGCAGTGACGGGGTTGAAGCTTTCTTT. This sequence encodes CASSDGVEAFF.

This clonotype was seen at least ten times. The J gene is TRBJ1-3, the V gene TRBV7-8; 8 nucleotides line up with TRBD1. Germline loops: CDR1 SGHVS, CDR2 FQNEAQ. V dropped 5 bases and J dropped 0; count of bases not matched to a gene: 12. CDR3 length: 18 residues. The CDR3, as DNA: TGTGCCAGCAGCCAGACAGGGGCGCAAATCAACTCTGGAAACACCATATATTTT. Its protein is CASSQTGAQINSGNTIYF.

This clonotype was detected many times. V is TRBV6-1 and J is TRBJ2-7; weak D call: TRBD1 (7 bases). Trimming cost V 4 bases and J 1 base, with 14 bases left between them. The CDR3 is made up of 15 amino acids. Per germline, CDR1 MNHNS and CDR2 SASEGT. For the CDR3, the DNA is TGTGCCAGCAGTGGGGACTGGACAGGTTCCTACGAGCAGTACTTC. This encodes CASSGDWTGSYEQYF.

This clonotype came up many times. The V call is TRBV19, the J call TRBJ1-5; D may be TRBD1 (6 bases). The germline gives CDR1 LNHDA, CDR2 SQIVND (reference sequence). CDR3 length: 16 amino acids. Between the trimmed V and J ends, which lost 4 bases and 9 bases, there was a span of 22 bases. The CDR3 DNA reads TGTGCCAGTAGTACGCCGGGACAAGGTAAGGATCGGCCCCAGCATTTT. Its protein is CASSTPGQGKDRPQHF.

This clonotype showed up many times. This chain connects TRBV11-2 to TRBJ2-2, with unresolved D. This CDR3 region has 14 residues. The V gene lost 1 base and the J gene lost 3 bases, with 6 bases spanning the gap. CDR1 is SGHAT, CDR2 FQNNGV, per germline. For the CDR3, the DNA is TGTGCCAGCAGCTTAGTGCTTTACACCGGGGAGCTGTTTTTT. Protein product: CASSLVLYTGELFF.

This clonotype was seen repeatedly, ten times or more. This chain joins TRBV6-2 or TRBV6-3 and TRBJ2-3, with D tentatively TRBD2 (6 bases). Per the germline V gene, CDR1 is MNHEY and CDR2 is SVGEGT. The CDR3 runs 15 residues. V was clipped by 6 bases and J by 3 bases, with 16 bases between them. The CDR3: CASSSAWRATDTQYF. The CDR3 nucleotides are TGTGCCAGCAGCTCAGCTTGGAGGGCAACAGATACGCAGTATTTT.

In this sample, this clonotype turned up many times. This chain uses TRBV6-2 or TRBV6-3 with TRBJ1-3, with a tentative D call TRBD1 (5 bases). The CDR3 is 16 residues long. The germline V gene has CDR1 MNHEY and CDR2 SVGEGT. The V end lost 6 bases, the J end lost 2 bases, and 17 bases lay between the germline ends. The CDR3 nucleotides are TGTGCCAGCAGACCCGGGGGGACCGGAGCTGGAAACACCATATATTTT. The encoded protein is CASRPGGTGAGNTIYF.

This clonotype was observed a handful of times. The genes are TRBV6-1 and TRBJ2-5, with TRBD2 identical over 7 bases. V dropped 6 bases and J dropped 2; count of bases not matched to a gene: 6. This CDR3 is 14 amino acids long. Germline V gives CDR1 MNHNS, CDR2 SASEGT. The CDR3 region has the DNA TGTGCCAGCAGGACTAGCAGGAGACAAGAGACCCAGTACTTC. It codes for CASRTSRRQETQYF.

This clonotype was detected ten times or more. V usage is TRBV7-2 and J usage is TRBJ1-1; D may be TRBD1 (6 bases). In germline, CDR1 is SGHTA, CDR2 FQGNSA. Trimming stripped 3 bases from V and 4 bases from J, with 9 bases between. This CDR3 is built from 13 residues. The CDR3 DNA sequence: TGTGCCAGCAGCTTTAAGGGGGGCACTGAAGCTTTCTTT. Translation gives CASSFKGGTEAFF.

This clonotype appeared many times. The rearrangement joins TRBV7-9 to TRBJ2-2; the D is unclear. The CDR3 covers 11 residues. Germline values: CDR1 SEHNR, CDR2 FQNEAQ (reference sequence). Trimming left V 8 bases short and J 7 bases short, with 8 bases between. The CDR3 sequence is CASAWGGELFF. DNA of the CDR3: TGTGCCAGCGCCTGGGGCGGGGAGCTGTTTTTT.

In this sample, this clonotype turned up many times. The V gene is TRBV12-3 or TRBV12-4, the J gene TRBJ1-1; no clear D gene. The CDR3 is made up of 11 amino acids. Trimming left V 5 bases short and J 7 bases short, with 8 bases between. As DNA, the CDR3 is TGTGCCAGCAGTAGCGGACTTGAAGCTTTCTTT. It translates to CASSSGLEAFF.

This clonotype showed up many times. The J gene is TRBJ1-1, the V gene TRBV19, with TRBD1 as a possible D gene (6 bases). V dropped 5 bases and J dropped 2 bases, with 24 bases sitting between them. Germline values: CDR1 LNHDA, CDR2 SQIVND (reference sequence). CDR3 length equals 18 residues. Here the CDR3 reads CASSARQSQGRFNTEAFF. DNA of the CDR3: TGTGCCAGTAGTGCCAGACAGTCACAGGGAAGGTTTAACACTGAAGCTTTCTTT.

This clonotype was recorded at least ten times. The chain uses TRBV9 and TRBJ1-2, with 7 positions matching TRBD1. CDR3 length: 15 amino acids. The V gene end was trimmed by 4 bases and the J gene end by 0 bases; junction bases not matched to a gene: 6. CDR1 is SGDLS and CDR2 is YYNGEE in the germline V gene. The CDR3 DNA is TGTGCCAGCAGCACCGGGACAGCTACTAACTATGGCTACACCTTC. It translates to CASSTGTATNYGYTF.

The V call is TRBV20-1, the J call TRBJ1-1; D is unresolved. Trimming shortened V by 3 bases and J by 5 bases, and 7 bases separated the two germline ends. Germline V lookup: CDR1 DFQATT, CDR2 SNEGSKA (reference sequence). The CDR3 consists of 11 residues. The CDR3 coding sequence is TGCAGTGCTAGTATGGGGACTGAAGCTTTCTTT. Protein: CSASMGTEAFF.